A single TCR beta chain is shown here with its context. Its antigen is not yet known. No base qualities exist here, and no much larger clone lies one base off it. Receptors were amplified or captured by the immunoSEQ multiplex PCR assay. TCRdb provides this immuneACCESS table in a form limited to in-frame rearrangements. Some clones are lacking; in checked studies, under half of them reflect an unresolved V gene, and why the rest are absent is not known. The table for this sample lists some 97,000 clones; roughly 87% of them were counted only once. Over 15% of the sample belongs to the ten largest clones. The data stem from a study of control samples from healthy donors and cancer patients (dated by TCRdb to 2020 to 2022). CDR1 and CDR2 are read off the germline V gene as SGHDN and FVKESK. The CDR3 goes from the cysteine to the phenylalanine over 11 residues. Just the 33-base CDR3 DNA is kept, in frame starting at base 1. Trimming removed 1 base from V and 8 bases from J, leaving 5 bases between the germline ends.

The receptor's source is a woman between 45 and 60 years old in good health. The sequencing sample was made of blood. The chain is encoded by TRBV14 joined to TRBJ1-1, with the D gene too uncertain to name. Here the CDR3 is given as CASSQGTEAFF. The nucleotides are TGTGCCAGCAGCCAAGGGACCGAAGCTTTCTTT.